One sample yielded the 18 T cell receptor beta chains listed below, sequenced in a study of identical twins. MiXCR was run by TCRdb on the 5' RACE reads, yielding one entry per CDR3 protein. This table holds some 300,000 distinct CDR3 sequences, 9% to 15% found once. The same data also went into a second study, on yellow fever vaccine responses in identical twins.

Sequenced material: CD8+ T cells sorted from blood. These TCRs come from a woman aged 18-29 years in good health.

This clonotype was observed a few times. CDR3 DNA sequence: TGTGCCAGCAGCGTAGCTCACAGCTCCTACGAGCAGTACTTC. This sequence encodes CASSVAHSSYEQYF. The rearrangement uses TRBV9 and TRBJ2-7; D is unresolved. The CDR3 has 14 amino acids. Germline lookup yields CDR1 SGDLS and CDR2 YYNGEE. The germline V and J ends were trimmed by 0 bases and 0 bases, with 7 bases remaining between them.

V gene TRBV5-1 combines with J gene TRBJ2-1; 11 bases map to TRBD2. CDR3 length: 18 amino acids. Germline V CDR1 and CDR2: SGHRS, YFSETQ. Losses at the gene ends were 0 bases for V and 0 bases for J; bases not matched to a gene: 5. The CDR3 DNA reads TGCGCCAGCAGCTTGGGACTAGCGGGGCGTGACTCCTACAATGAGCAGTTCTTC. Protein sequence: CASSLGLAGRDSYNEQFF.

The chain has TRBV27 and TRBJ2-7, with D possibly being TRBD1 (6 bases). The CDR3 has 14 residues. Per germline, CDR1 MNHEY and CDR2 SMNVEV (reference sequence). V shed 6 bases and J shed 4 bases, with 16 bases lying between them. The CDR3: CASRTGQSVYEQYF. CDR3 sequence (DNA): TGTGCCAGCAGAACGGGACAATCGGTTTACGAGCAGTACTTC.

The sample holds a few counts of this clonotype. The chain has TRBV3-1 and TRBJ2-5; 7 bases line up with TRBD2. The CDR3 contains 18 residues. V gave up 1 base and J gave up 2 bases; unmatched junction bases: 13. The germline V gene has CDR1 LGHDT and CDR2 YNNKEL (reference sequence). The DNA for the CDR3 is TGTGCCAGCAGCCAAGGAGGAGCGGGATCCCCTGCTCAAGAGACCCAGTACTTC. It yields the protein CASSQGGAGSPAQETQYF.

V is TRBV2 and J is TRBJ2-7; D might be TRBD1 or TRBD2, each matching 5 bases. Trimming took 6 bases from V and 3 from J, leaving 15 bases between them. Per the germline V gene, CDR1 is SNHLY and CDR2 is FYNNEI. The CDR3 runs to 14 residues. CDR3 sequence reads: CASRGEAGYYEQYF. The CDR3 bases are TGTGCCAGCAGGGGGGAAGCCGGCTACTACGAGCAGTACTTC.

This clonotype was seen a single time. CDR3 nucleotides: TGTGCCAGCATCGGACTAGCAGTGGGGGGCCCAGATACGCAGTATTTT. Amino acid sequence: CASIGLAVGGPDTQYF. The J gene is TRBJ2-3, the V gene TRBV2; 8 bases agree with TRBD2. CDR1 is SNHLY and CDR2 is FYNNEI in the germline V gene. Trimming cost V 7 bases and J 4 bases; bases outside gene matches: 13. The CDR3 consists of 16 residues.

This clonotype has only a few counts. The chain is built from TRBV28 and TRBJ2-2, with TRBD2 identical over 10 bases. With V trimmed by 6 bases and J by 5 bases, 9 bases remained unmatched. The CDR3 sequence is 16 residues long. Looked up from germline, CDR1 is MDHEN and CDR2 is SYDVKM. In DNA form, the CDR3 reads TGTGCCAGCAGCCAACCTAGCGGGAGTATTACCGGGGAGCTGTTTTTT. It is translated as CASSQPSGSITGELFF.

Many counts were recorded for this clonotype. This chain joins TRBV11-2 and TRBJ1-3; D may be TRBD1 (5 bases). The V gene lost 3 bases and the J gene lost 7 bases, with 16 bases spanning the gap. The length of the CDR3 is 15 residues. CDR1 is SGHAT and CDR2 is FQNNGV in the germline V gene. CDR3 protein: CASSFFGTPVNTIYF. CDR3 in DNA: TGTGCCAGCAGCTTTTTTGGGACCCCGGTCAACACCATATATTTT.

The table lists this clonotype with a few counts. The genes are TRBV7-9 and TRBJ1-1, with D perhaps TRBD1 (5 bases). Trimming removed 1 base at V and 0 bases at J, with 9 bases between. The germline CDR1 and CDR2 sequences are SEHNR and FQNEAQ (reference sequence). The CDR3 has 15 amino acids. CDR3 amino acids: CASSLVEGMNTEAFF. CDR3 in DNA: TGTGCCAGCAGCTTAGTGGAGGGGATGAACACTGAAGCTTTCTTT. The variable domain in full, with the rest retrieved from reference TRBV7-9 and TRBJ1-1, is DTGVSQNPRHKITKRGQNVTFRCDPISEHNRLYWYRQTLGQGPEFLTYFQNEAQLEKSRLLSDRFSAERPKGSFSTLEIQRTEQGDSAMYLCASSLVEGMNTEAFFGQGTRLTVV.

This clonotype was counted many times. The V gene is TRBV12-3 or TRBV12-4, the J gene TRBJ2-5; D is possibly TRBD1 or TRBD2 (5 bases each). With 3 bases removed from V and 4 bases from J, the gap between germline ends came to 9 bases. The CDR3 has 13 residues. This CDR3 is CASSFMGRETQYF. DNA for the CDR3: TGTGCCAGCAGTTTTATGGGACGAGAGACCCAGTACTTC.

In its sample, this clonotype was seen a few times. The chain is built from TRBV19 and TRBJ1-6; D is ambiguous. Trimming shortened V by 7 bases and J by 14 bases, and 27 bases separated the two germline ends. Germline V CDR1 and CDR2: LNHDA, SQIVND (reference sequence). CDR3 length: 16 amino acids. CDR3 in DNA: TGTGCCAGTAATAGCCCCACGCGGCGGAGCAGTGAGGCCCTCCACTTT. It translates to CASNSPTRRSSEALHF. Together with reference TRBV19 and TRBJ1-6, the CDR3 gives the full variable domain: DGGITQSPKYLFRKEGQNVTLSCEQNLNHDAMYWYRQDPGQGLRLIYYSQIVNDFQKGDIAEGYSVSREKKESFPLTVTSAQKNPTAFYLCASNSPTRRSSEALHFGNGTRLTVT.

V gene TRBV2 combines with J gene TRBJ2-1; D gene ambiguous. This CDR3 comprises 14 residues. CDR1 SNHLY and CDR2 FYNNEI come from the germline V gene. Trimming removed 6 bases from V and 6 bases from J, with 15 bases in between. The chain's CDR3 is CASRDPDASNEQFF. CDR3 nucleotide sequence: TGTGCCAGCAGGGACCCCGACGCTAGCAATGAGCAGTTCTTC. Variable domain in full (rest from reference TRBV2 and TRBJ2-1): EPEVTQTPSHQVTQMGQEVILRCVPISNHLYFYWYRQILGQKVEFLVSFYNNEISEKSEIFDDQFSVERPDGSNFTLKIRSTKLEDSAMYFCASRDPDASNEQFFGPGTRLTVL.

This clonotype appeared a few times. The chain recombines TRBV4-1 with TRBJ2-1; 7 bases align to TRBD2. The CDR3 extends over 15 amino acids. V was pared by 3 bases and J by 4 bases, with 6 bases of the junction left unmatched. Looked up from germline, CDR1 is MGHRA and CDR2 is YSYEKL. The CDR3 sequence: CASSHLAEGYNEQFF. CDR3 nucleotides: TGCGCCAGCAGCCATCTAGCGGAGGGATACAATGAGCAGTTCTTC.

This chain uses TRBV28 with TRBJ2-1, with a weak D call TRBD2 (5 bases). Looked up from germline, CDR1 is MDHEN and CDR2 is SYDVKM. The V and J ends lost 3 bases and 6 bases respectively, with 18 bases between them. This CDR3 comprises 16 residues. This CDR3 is CASSLSSSLWSNEQFF. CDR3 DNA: TGTGCCAGCAGTTTGAGTTCTAGCCTTTGGTCCAATGAGCAGTTCTTC. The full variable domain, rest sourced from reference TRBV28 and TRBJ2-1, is DVKVTQSSRYLVKRTGEKVFLECVQDMDHENMFWYRQDPGLGLRLIYFSYDVKMKEKGDIPEGYSVSREKKERFSLILESASTNQTSMYLCASSLSSSLWSNEQFFGPGTRLTVL.

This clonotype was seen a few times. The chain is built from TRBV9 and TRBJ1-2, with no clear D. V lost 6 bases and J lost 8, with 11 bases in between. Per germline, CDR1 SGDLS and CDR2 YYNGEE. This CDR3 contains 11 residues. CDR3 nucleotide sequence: TGTGCCAGCACTCGGGCGGGAGGCTACACCTTC. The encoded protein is CASTRAGGYTF.

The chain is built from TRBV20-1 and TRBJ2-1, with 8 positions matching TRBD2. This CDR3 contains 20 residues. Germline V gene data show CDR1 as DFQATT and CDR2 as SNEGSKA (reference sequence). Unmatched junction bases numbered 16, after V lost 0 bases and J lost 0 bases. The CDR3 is CSARDARGRTVKSSYNEQFF. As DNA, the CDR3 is TGCAGTGCTAGAGATGCTCGCGGGAGGACCGTTAAAAGCTCCTACAATGAGCAGTTCTTC.

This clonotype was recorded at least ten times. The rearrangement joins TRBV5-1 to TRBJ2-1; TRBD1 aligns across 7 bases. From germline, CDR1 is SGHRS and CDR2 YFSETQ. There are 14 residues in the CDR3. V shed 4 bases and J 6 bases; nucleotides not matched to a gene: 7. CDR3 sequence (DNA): TGCGCCAGCAGCCCGGGACAGCGAACCAATGAGCAGTTCTTC. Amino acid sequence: CASSPGQRTNEQFF.

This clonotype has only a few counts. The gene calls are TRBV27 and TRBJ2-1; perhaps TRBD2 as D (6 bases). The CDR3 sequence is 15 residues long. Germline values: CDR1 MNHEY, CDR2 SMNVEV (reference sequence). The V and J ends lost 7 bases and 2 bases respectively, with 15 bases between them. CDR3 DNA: TGTGCCAGCAAGCGGAGGGCCCCTGCCTACAATGAGCAGTTCTTC. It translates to CASKRRAPAYNEQFF.